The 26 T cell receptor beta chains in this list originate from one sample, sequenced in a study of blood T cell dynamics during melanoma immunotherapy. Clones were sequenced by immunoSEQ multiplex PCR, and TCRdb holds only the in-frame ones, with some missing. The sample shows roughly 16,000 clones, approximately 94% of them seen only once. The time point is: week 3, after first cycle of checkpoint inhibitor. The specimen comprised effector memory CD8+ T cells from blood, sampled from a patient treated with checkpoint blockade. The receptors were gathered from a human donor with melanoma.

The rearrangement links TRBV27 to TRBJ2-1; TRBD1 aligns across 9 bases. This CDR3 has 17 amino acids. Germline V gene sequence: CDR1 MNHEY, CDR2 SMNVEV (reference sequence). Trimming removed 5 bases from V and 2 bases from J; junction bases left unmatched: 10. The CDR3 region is CASSPPIGQGPYNEQFF. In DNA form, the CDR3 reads TGTGCCAGCAGTCCTCCTATCGGACAGGGGCCCTACAATGAGCAGTTCTTC.

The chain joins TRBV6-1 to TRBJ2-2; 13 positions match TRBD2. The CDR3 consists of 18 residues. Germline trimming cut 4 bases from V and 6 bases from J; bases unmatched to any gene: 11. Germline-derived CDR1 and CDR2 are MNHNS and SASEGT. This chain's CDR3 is CASSGSTSGRLLSGELFF. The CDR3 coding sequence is TGTGCCAGCAGTGGATCGACTAGCGGGAGGCTCCTTTCCGGGGAGCTGTTTTTT.

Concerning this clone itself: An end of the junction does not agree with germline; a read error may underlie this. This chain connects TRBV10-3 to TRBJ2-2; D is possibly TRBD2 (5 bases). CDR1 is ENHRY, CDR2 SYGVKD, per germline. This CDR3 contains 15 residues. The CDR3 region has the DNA TGTGCCATCAGTGAAATGAACCCCCACACCGGGGAGCTGCTTTTT. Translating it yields CAISEMNPHTGELLF.

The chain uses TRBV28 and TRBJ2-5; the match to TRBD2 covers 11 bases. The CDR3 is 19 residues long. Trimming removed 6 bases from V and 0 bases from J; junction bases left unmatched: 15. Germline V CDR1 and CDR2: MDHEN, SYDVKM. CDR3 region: CASSQGLAEGGAYQETQYF. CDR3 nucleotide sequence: TGTGCCAGCAGCCAGGGACTAGCGGAAGGGGGAGCCTACCAAGAGACCCAGTACTTC.

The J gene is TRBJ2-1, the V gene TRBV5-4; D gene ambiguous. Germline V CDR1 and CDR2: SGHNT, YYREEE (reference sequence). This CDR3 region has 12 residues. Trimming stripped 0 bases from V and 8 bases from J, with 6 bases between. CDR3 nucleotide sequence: TGTGCCAGCAGCTTGGAGACCTATGAGCAGTTCTTC. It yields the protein CASSLETYEQFF.

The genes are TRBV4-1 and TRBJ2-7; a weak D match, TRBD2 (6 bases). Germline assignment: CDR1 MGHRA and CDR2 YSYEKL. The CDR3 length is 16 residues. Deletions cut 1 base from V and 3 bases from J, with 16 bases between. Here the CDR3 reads CASSQVEGPERYEQYF. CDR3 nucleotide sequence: TGCGCCAGCAGCCAAGTGGAGGGGCCTGAACGCTACGAGCAGTACTTC.

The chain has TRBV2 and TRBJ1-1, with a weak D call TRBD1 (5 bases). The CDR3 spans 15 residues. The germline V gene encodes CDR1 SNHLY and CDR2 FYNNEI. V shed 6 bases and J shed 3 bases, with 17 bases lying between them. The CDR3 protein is CASSEMRQPHTEAFF. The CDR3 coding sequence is TGTGCCAGCAGCGAGATGAGACAGCCACACACTGAAGCTTTCTTT.

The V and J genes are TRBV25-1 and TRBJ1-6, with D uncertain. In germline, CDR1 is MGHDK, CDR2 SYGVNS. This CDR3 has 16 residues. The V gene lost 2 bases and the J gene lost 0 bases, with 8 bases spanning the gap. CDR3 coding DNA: TGTGCCAGCAGTGAAGGGGTTAGCTCCTATAATTCACCCCTCCACTTT. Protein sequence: CASSEGVSSYNSPLHF.

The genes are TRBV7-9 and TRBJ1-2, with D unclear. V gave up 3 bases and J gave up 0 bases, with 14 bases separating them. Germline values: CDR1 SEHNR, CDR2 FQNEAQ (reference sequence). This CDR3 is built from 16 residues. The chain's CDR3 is CASSFTPTPTNYGYTF. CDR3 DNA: TGTGCCAGCAGCTTCACCCCCACCCCAACTAACTATGGCTACACCTTC.

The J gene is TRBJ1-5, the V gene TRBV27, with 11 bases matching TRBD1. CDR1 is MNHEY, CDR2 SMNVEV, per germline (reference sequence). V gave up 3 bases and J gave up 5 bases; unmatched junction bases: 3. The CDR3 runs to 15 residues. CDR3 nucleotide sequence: TGTGCCAGCAGTTTGAGGACAGGGGGCTATCAGCCCCAGCATTTT. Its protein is CASSLRTGGYQPQHF.

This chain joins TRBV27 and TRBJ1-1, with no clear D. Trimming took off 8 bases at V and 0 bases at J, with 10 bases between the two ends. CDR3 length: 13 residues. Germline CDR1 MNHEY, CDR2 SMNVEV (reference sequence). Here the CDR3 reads CASRAWMNTEAFF. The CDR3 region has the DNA TGTGCCAGCCGGGCCTGGATGAACACTGAAGCTTTCTTT.

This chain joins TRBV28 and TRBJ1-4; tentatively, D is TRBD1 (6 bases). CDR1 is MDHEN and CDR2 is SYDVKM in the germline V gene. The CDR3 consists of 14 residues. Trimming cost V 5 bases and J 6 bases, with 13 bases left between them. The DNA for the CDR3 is TGTGCCAGCAGTCCGACAGGATGGGATGAAAAACTGTTTTTT. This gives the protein CASSPTGWDEKLFF.

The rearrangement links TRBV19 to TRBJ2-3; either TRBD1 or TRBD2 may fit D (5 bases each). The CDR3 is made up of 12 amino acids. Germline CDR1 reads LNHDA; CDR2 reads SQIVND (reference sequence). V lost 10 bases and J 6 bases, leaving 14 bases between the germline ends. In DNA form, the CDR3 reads TGTGCCACTATGGGTTGGGGGGATACGCAGTATTTT. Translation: CATMGWGDTQYF.

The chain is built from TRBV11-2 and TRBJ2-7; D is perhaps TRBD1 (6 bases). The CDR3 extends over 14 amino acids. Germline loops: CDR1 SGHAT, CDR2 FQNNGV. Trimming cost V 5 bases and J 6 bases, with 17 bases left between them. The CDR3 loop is CASSPGAGVSEQYF. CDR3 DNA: TGTGCCAGCAGCCCCGGCGCAGGGGTAAGCGAGCAGTACTTC.

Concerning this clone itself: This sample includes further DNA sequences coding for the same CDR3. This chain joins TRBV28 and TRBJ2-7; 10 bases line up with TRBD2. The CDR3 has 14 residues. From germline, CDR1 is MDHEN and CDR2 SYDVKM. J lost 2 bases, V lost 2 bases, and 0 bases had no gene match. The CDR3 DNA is TGTGCCAGCAGTTTACTAGCGGGAGCCTACGAGCAGTACTTC. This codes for CASSLLAGAYEQYF.

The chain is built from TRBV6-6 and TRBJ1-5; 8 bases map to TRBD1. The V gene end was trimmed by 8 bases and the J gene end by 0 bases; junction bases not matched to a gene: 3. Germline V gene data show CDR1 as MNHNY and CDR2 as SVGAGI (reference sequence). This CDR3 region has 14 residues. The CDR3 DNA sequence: TGTGCCAGCGGACAGGGACCTAGCAATCAGCCCCAGCATTTT. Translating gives CASGQGPSNQPQHF.

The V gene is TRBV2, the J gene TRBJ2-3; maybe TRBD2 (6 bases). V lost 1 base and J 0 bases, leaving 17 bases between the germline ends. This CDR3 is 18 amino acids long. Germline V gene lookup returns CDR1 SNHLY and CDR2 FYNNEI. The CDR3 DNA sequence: TGTGCCAGCAGTGAAGGGGCATGGGGGAGCGGGAGCACAGATACGCAGTATTTT. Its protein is CASSEGAWGSGSTDTQYF.

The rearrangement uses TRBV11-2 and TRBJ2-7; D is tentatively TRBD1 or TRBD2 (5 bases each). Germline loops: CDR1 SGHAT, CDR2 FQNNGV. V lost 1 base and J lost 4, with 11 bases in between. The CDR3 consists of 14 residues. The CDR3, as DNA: TGTGCCAGCAGCTTAGTGACTGGGGGTTACGAGCAGTACTTC. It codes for CASSLVTGGYEQYF.

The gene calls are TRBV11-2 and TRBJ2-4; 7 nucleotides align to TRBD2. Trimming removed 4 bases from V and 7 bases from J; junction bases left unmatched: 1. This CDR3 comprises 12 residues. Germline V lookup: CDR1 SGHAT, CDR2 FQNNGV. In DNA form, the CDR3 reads TGTGCCAGCAGCTGGGAGGGGAACATTCAGTACTTC. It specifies CASSWEGNIQYF.

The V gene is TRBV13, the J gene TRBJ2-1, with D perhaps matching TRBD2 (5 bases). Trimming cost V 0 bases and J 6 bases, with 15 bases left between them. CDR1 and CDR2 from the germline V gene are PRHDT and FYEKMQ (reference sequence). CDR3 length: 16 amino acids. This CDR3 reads CASSLGARGLVNEQFF. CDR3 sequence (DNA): TGTGCCAGCAGCTTAGGAGCCCGGGGATTAGTCAATGAGCAGTTCTTC.

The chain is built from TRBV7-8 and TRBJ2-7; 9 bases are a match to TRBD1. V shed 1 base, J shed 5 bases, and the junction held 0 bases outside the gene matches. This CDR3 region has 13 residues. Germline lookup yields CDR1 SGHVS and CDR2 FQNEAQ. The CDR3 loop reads CASSLGTGDEQYF. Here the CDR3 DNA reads TGTGCCAGCAGCTTAGGGACAGGGGACGAGCAGTACTTC.

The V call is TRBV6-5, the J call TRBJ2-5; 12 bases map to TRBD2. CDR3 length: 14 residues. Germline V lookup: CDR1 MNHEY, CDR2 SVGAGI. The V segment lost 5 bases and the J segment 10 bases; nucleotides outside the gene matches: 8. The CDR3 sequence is CASSPGLAGRDQYF. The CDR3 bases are TGTGCCAGCAGTCCCGGACTAGCGGGAAGGGACCAGTACTTC.

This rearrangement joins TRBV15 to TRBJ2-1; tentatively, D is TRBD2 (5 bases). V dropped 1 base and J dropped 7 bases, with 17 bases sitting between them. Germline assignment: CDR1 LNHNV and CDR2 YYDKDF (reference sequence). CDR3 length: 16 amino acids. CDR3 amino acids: CATSRGSSGDPNEQFF. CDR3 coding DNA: TGTGCCACCAGCAGAGGGTCGAGCGGAGACCCGAATGAGCAGTTCTTC.

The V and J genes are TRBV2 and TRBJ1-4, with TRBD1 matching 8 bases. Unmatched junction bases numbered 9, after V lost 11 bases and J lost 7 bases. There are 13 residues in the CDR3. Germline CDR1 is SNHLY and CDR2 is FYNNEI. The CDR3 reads CAFRAGGGEKLFF. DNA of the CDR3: TGTGCCTTCAGGGCAGGGGGCGGTGAAAAACTGTTTTTT.

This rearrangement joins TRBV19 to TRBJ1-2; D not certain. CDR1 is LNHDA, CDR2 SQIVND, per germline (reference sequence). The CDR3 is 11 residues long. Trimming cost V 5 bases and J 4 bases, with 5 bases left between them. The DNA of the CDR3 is TGTGCCAGTAGTCACAGCTATGGCTACACCTTC. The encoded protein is CASSHSYGYTF.

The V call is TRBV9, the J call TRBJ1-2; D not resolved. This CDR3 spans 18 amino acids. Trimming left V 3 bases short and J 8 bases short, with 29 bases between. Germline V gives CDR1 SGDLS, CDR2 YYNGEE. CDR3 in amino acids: CASSGNLESPAGRGGYTF. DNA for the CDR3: TGTGCCAGCAGCGGAAACTTGGAATCCCCCGCGGGCCGGGGAGGCTACACCTTC.